This T cell receptor (beta chain) was sequenced for a study of T-cell reconstitution after alpha-beta-depleted transplantation in children. The V gene's germline CDR1 is SGDLS and CDR2 YYNGEE. The J segment lost 3 bases and the V segment lost 3 bases, leaving 6 bases of the junction unmatched. This CDR3 is 15 amino acids long. It was with unique molecular identifiers that the TCRbeta library was prepared. Via MiXCR, TCRdb re-called the PCR reads, giving one row per CDR3 protein. Of some 400,000 distinct CDR3 sequences listed, about a fifth are singletons. This clonotype was detected only a few times. Sequencing was performed on PBMCs from the stem cell graft donor, taken from the stem cell graft. This TCR was sampled from a human donor who donated a stem cell graft to a child with acute myeloid leukemia. The rearrangement uses TRBV9 and TRBJ2-3; 8 bases agree with TRBD1. The CDR3 DNA reads as TGTGCCAGCAGCGCGGGGGACAGGTCTACAGATACGCAGTATTTT. Residues: CASSAGDRSTDTQYF.